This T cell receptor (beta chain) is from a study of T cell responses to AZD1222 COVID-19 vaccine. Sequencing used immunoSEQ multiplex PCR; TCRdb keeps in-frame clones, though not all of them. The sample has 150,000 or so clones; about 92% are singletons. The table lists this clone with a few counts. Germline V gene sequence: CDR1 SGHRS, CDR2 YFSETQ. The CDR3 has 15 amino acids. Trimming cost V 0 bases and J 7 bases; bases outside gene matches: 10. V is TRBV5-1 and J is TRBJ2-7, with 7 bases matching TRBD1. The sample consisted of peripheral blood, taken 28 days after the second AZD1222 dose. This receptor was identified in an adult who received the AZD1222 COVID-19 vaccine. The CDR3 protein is CASSLVGQEYLEQYF. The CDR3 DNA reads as TGCGCCAGCAGCTTGGTCGGACAGGAGTACCTGGAGCAGTACTTC.